What follows are 16 T cell receptor beta chains derived from one specimen sequenced in a study of CD8 T cells in Susac syndrome (dated by TCRdb to about 2019). The library relied on the immunoSEQ multiplex PCR assay. RNA was extracted using the RNeasy kit, and roughly 0.5 to 1 microgram was reverse transcribed with random hexamers. Using fastp trimming at Q25 and MiXCR clonotype assembly, TCRdb reanalyzed the public sequencing data and kept in-frame beta chains. Each entry merges the rows of one CDR3 protein and shows their most common DNA and genes. The sample has some 400,000 distinct CDR3 sequences on record, around 85% of them singletons. The ten largest clones add up to about 0.12% of the sample. Sequencing was performed on CD8+ T cells from PBMCs. The receptors here all came from a human donor with multiple sclerosis.

This chain links TRBV4-1 with TRBJ2-1; perhaps TRBD1 as D (6 bases). Germline CDR1 is MGHRA and CDR2 is YSYEKL. The V gene lost 3 bases and the J gene lost 9 bases, with 24 bases spanning the gap. This CDR3 has 17 amino acids. CDR3 DNA: TGCGCCAGCAGCCAGACTCTATGGGACCAGAGGGGGTCTGAGCAGTTCTTC. It specifies CASSQTLWDQRGSEQFF.

This chain connects TRBV12-3 or TRBV12-4 to TRBJ2-1, with a tentative D call TRBD1 (6 bases). Between the trimmed V and J ends, which lost 3 bases and 5 bases, there was a span of 8 bases. There are 13 residues in the CDR3. CDR3 nucleotides: TGTGCCAGCAGTTTGGACAGTCACAATGAGCAGTTCTTC. It specifies CASSLDSHNEQFF.

This clonotype came up once. V is TRBV7-9 and J is TRBJ1-1; D call uncertain. The V end lost 6 bases, the J end lost 4 bases, and 9 bases lay between the germline ends. The length of the CDR3 is 12 residues. The V gene's germline CDR1 is SEHNR and CDR2 FQNEAQ (reference sequence). The CDR3 region is CASRRRGTEAFF. The DNA of the CDR3 is TGTGCCAGCAGACGAAGAGGCACTGAAGCTTTCTTT. The full variable domain, with the rest looked up from reference TRBV7-9 and TRBJ1-1, is DTGVSQNPRHKITKRGQNVTFRCDPISEHNRLYWYRQTLGQGPEFLTYFQNEAQLEKSRLLSDRFSAERPKGSFSTLEIQRTEQGDSAMYLCASRRRGTEAFFGQGTRLTVV.

This chain joins TRBV19 and TRBJ1-1, with a weak D call TRBD1 (6 bases). CDR3 length: 14 amino acids. Germline V gene data show CDR1 as LNHDA and CDR2 as SQIVND (reference sequence). Trimming took off 2 bases at V and 5 bases at J, with 12 bases between the two ends. CDR3 nucleotides: TGTGCCAGTAGTATATTTGGGGGCCCGACTGAAGCTTTCTTT. Protein: CASSIFGGPTEAFF.

The V call is TRBV27, the J call TRBJ2-4; D is possibly TRBD1 (5 bases). Germline loops: CDR1 MNHEY, CDR2 SMNVEV (reference sequence). Trimming cost V 2 bases and J 3 bases, with 11 bases left between them. The CDR3 is 15 amino acids. The CDR3 spells CASSLNRSFKNIQYF. For the CDR3, the DNA is TGTGCCAGCAGTTTAAACAGGTCTTTCAAAAACATTCAGTACTTC.

This clonotype was observed a single time. The V and J genes are TRBV6-5 and TRBJ2-5; D is unresolved. The CDR3 length is 13 residues. The V gene lost 4 bases and the J gene lost 4 bases, with 10 bases spanning the gap. Looked up from germline, CDR1 is MNHEY and CDR2 is SVGAGI. CDR3 bases: TGTGCCAGCAGTTTATCACCCCGAGAGACCCAGTACTTC. Its protein is CASSLSPRETQYF.

This chain connects TRBV4-1 to TRBJ2-2; weak D call: TRBD2 (6 bases). This CDR3 contains 15 residues. V lost 0 bases to trimming and J lost 6 bases, with 11 bases between them. Per the germline V gene, CDR1 is MGHRA and CDR2 is YSYEKL. The CDR3 nucleotides are TGCGCCAGCAGCCAAGAACCCGGGAGCGCCGGGGAGCTGTTTTTT. It yields the protein CASSQEPGSAGELFF.

The rearrangement links TRBV3-1 to TRBJ1-1; unclear D gene. Trimming cost V 0 bases and J 10 bases, with 24 bases left between them. Germline assignment: CDR1 LGHDT and CDR2 YNNKEL (reference sequence). The length of the CDR3 is 17 residues. CDR3 amino acids: CASSQDTGDVGRVSAFF. The CDR3 bases are TGTGCCAGCAGCCAAGATACCGGCGACGTAGGGAGGGTATCAGCTTTCTTT.

The genes are TRBV2 and TRBJ1-4; D is ambiguous. V lost 3 bases and J lost 0, with 11 bases in between. The CDR3 runs to 16 residues. Germline-derived CDR1 and CDR2 are SNHLY and FYNNEI. CDR3 region: CASSDPGDATNEKLFF. Here the CDR3 DNA reads TGTGCCAGCAGTGATCCCGGGGATGCAACTAATGAAAAACTGTTTTTT.

In this sample, this clonotype turned up once. This chain links TRBV27 with TRBJ2-1; D not resolved. The ends were cut back, 6 bases at V and 8 bases at J, with 20 bases in the middle. This CDR3 region has 15 residues. From germline, CDR1 is MNHEY and CDR2 SMNVEV (reference sequence). The chain's CDR3 is CASSLGTDIFYEQFF. Written as DNA, the CDR3 is TGTGCCAGCAGCCTGGGAACCGATATTTTCTATGAGCAGTTCTTC.

The chain joins TRBV20-1 to TRBJ2-7; possible D gene TRBD2, 6 bases. The CDR3 is 14 amino acids. The germline gives CDR1 DFQATT, CDR2 SNEGSKA (reference sequence). V was trimmed by 5 bases and J by 0 bases, leaving 14 bases between them. Written as DNA, the CDR3 is TGCAGTGCTGCCGGGACTCTGAGCTCCTACGAGCAGTACTTC. This codes for CSAAGTLSSYEQYF.

The gene calls are TRBV5-6 and TRBJ2-7; D gene ambiguous. Trimming pared 0 bases from V and 2 bases from J, leaving 9 bases between. Germline V gene data show CDR1 as SGHDT and CDR2 as YYEEEE. The CDR3 spans 14 residues. The CDR3 bases are TGTGCCAGCAGCTTGGGAGTTGGTGCCTACGAGCAGTACTTC. It encodes CASSLGVGAYEQYF.

The rearrangement uses TRBV4-1 and TRBJ1-6, with 8 bases that match TRBD1. Germline V gives CDR1 MGHRA, CDR2 YSYEKL. J gave up 7 bases and V 0 bases, and 2 bases lay outside the gene matches. The CDR3 sequence is 15 residues long. This chain's CDR3 is CASSQEGQGNSPLHF. For the CDR3, the DNA is TGCGCCAGCAGCCAAGAAGGACAGGGAAATTCACCCCTCCACTTT.

The rearrangement joins TRBV2 to TRBJ1-1; tentative D call: TRBD1 (5 bases). CDR1 and CDR2 from the germline V gene are SNHLY and FYNNEI. With 2 bases removed from V and 1 base from J, the gap between germline ends came to 11 bases. CDR3 length: 15 residues. CDR3 protein: CASSEWAGTNTEAFF. As DNA, the CDR3 is TGTGCCAGCAGTGAATGGGCAGGGACGAACACTGAAGCTTTCTTT. Complete variable domain (other parts from reference TRBV2 and TRBJ1-1): EPEVTQTPSHQVTQMGQEVILRCVPISNHLYFYWYRQILGQKVEFLVSFYNNEISEKSEIFDDQFSVERPDGSNFTLKIRSTKLEDSAMYFCASSEWAGTNTEAFFGQGTRLTVV.

The chain carries TRBV30 and TRBJ1-4; D gene uncertain. From germline, CDR1 is GTSNPN and CDR2 SVGIG (reference sequence). Trimming stripped 3 bases from V and 2 bases from J, with 16 bases between. This CDR3 spans 16 amino acids. CDR3 sequence: CAWRKPHGNTNEKLFF. In DNA, the CDR3 is TGTGCCTGGAGAAAACCCCACGGGAACACTAATGAAAAACTGTTTTTT. The whole variable domain, remainder taken from reference TRBV30 and TRBJ1-4, is SQTIHQWPATLVQPVGSPLSLECTVEGTSNPNLYWYRQAAGRGLQLLFYSVGIGQISSEVPQNLSASRPQDRQFILSSKKLLLSDSGFYLCAWRKPHGNTNEKLFFGSGTQLSVL.

The chain combines TRBV6-1 with TRBJ1-1; D is undetermined. Trimming removed 2 bases from V and 4 bases from J, with 11 bases in between. The CDR3 runs to 14 residues. CDR1 and CDR2 (germline): MNHNS, SASEGT. The CDR3 DNA follows: TGTGCCAGCAGTGAATGGGATATCAGCACTGAAGCTTTCTTT. Translation gives CASSEWDISTEAFF.